This note documents a single T cell receptor beta chain sequence. This clone was counted at least ten times. Which antigen it targets is not known. Base qualities are not at hand, and no much larger clone is one base apart. The sample originates from a study of metastatic and nonmetastatic thyroid tumors (TCRdb year 2020). Broadly, across the study: Repertoires from peripheral blood and from tumor or nodule tissue samples of malignant and benign thyroid patients were compared.

The library was obtained by PCR. Sequencing was carried out with an Illumina HiSeq 4000. High-throughput sequencing was used to profile the TCR beta-chain CDR3 region of each patient. The source study handled its data this way. Drawing on CDR3 differences between clinicopathological groups, the researchers built a classifier meant to tell apart patients with distant-metastatic papillary thyroid cancer. The Shannon index was used to assess repertoire diversity, and the Morisita-Horn index was used to assess tumor-blood repertoire similarity. TCRdb cleaned the public reads at Q25 with fastp, built clones with MiXCR and kept in-frame beta chains. These V and J calls derive from TCRdb rather than the authors' analysis. Across this sample there are 17,000 or so clones, with about 25% seen only once. Jointly, the top ten make up approximately 15% of the sample. No patient had received any treatment before thyroid surgery. Patient clinical samples collected from about 2011 to 2018 were retrospectively analysed using T-cell receptor beta sequencing.

The CDR3 goes from the cysteine to the phenylalanine over 13 residues. The retained sequence is limited to the CDR3, 39 bases, with the frame set at the first base. The germline V gene (reference sequence) gives CDR1 as MNHEY and CDR2 as SMNVEV. Trimming removed 4 bases from V and 8 bases from J, leaving 12 bases between the germline ends. Findings and caveats that apply to the study as a whole: In both blood and tumor samples, malignant tumors were reported to have significantly higher TCR beta diversity than benign nodules.

This clonotype was sampled from a female donor with papillary thyroid cancer or a benign thyroid nodule (not recorded which). Some clones in this sample may be carry-over from other donors' samples. The sequencing input was adjacent normal tissue. The V gene is TRBV27 and the J gene is TRBJ1-5, with the D gene call left open. This receptor has the CDR3 CASSSMGSEPQHF. The nucleotides read TGTGCCAGCAGTTCCATGGGGTCGGAGCCCCAGCATTTT.